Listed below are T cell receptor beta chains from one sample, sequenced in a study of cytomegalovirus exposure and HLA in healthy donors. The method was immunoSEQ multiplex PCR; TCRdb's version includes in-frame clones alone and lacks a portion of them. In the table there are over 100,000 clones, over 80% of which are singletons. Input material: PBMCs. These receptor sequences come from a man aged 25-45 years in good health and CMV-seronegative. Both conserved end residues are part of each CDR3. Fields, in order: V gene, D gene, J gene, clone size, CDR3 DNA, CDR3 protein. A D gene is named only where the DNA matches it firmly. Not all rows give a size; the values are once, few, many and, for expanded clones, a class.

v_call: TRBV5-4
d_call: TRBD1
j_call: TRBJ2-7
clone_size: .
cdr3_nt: TGTGCCAGCAGCTTGGGACCCCAGGGGGCAGGGGCCTACGAGCAGTACTTC
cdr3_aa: CASSLGPQGAGAYEQYF

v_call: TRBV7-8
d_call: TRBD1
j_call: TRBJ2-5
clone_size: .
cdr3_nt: TGTGCCAGCAGCCCACCGGGACAGATTCAAGAGACCCAGTACTTC
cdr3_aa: CASSPPGQIQETQYF

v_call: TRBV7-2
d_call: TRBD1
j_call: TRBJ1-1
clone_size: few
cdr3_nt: TGTGCCAGCAGCCAGGACAGGGCGAACACTGAAGCTTTCTTT
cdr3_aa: CASSQDRANTEAFF

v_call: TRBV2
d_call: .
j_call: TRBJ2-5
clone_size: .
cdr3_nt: TGTGCCAGCATAATCCGGCGAGGAGAGACCCAGTACTTC
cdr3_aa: CASIIRRGETQYF

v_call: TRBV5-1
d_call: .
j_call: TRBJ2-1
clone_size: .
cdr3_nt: TGCGCCAGCAGCTTGGAAGGGACATTCTCCTACAATGAGCAGTTCTTC
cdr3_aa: CASSLEGTFSYNEQFF

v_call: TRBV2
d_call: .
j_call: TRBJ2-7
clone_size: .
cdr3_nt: TGTGCCAGCAACAGGGAGAACTCCTACGAGCAGTACTTC
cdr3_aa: CASNRENSYEQYF

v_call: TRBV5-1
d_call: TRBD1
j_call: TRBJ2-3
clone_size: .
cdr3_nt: TGCGCCAGCAGCTTGGGACAGGGGGCAGATACGCAGTATTTT
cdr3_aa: CASSLGQGADTQYF

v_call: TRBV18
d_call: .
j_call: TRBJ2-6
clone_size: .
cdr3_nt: TGTGCCAGCTCACTTTCCAGGGACTCTGGGGCCAACGTCCTGACTTTC
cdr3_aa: CASSLSRDSGANVLTF

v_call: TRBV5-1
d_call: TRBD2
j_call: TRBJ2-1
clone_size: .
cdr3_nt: TGCGCCAGCAGCTTGGGGCTAGCGGGGAGTTACAATGAGCAGTTCTTC
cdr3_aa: CASSLGLAGSYNEQFF

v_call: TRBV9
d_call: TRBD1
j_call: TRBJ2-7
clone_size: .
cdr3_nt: TGTGCCAGCGGGGACAGTAACTACGAGCAGTACTTC
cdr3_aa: CASGDSNYEQYF

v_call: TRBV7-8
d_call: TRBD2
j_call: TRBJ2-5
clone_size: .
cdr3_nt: TGTGCCAGCAGCTTAGGAGACCGCGGGGGGCGCCAAGAGACCCAGTACTTC
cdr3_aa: CASSLGDRGGRQETQYF

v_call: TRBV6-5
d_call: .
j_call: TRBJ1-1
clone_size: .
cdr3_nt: TGTGCCAGCAGTTACACTTCGGGGAACACTGAAGCTTTCTTT
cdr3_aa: CASSYTSGNTEAFF

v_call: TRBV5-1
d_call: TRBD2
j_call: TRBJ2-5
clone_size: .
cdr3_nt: TGCGCCAGCAGCTTTTCTAGTAGCGGGGAGGCCCAGTACTTC
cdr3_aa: CASSFSSSGEAQYF

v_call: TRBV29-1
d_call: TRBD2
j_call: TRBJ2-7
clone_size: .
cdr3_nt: TGCAGCGTTTCGACCAGACTAGCCCACGAGCAGTACTTC
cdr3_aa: CSVSTRLAHEQYF

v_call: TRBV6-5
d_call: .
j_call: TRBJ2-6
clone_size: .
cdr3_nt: TGTGCCAGCAGTTACTTGGGGCGGGGGGCCAACGTCCTGACTTTC
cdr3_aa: CASSYLGRGANVLTF

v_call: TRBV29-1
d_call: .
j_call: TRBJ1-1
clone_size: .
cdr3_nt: TGCAGCGTTGTCGGGCGGGACGAAGCTTTCTTT
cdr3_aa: CSVVGRDEAFF

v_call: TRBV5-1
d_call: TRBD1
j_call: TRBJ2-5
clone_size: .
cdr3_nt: TGCGCCAGCAGCCTACGTCGGCAGGGGGCGGGTGAGACCCAGTACTTC
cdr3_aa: CASSLRRQGAGETQYF

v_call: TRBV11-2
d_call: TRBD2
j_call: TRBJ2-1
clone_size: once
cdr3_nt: TGTGCCAGCAGCCCAGGGACTAGCGGGGGGTACAATGAGCAGTTCTTC
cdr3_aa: CASSPGTSGGYNEQFF